The rows below give T cell receptor beta chains drawn from one sample of a study of blood T cell repertoires in COVID-19. Method: immunoSEQ multiplex PCR; TCRdb's copy keeps in-frame clones and lacks some. In the table there are about 180,000 clones, 80% to 90% of which are singletons. The sample comprised peripheral blood. Source of these receptors: a young man who had recovered from COVID-19. Each CDR3 is given with its conserved first and last residue. A D gene is named only where the DNA matches it firmly. Clone size is not always given. Where it is, it says once, few, many or a class for expanded clones.

clone size	V gene	J gene	D gene	CDR3 length	CDR3 protein	CDR3 DNA
once	TRBV4-3	TRBJ2-1	TRBD1	14	CASSQDWTGNEQFF	TGCGCCAGCAGCCAAGATTGGACAGGGAATGAGCAGTTCTTC
NA	TRBV20-1	TRBJ2-3	NA	11	CSAHSADTQYF	TGCAGTGCCCACTCCGCAGATACGCAGTATTTT
NA	TRBV2	TRBJ2-3	TRBD1	17	CASSVSGTGGRADTQYF	TGTGCCAGCAGCGTCTCCGGGACAGGGGGACGAGCGGATACGCAGTATTTT
NA	TRBV30	TRBJ1-1	NA	13	CAWAKGGDTEAFF	TGTGCCTGGGCAAAGGGGGGGGACACTGAAGCTTTCTTT
NA	TRBV28	TRBJ1-2	TRBD1	18	CASSLRVARGPSRYGYTF	TGTGCCAGCAGTTTAAGGGTAGCCAGGGGGCCCTCCCGCTATGGCTACACCTTC
NA	TRBV27	TRBJ1-4	NA	15	CASSPRGATNEKLFF	TGTGCCAGCAGTCCCAGGGGAGCAACTAATGAAAAACTGTTTTTT
NA	TRBV5-1	TRBJ2-2	NA	15	CASSLGGPGTGELFF	TGCGCCAGCAGCTTGGGAGGCCCCGGGACCGGGGAGCTGTTTTTT
NA	TRBV18	TRBJ1-2	NA	13	CASSPLEDNGYTF	TGTGCCAGCTCACCACTCGAGGATAATGGCTACACCTTC
few	TRBV11-3	TRBJ2-1	NA	12	CASSLDLNEQFF	TGTGCCAGCAGCTTAGATCTGAATGAGCAGTTCTTC
NA	TRBV27	TRBJ1-3	NA	14	CASSARGFGNTIYF	TGTGCCAGCAGTGCAAGGGGCTTCGGAAACACCATATATTTT
NA	TRBV6-5	TRBJ1-2	TRBD1	12	CATGTGGYGYTF	TGTGCCACCGGGACAGGGGGCTATGGCTACACCTTC
NA	TRBV21-1	TRBJ2-7	NA	16	CASSKWVAENVYEQYF	TGTGCCAGCAGCAAATGGGTAGCGGAAAACGTCTACGAGCAGTACTTC
NA	TRBV13	TRBJ1-2	NA	13	CASSLFQGGGYTF	TGTGCCAGCAGCTTATTCCAAGGGGGAGGCTACACCTTC
NA	TRBV4-3	TRBJ1-2	NA	15	CASSQEPGANYGYTF	TGCGCCAGCAGCCAAGAACCCGGAGCTAACTATGGCTACACCTTC
NA	TRBV5-5	TRBJ2-3	NA	15	CASSPPPLAADTQYF	TGTGCCAGCAGCCCACCTCCCCTAGCAGCAGATACGCAGTATTTT
NA	TRBV9	TRBJ2-1	NA	14	CASSPSQGSHEQFF	TGTGCCAGCAGCCCATCGCAGGGTTCCCATGAGCAGTTCTTC
NA	TRBV7-9	TRBJ2-1	TRBD2	19	CASSHFPRRTSGAYNEQFF	TGTGCCAGCAGCCATTTCCCAAGAAGGACTAGCGGAGCCTACAATGAGCAGTTCTTC
NA	TRBV4-1	TRBJ1-3	NA	15	CASSQEGRAGNTIYF	TGCGCCAGCAGCCAAGAAGGCAGGGCTGGAAACACCATATATTTT
NA	TRBV10-3	TRBJ2-3	NA	16	CATTKRDTFLSDTQYF	TGTGCCACCACGAAACGGGACACCTTCCTTTCGGATACGCAGTATTTT
NA	TRBV28	TRBJ2-3	TRBD1	15	CASSLGTGGTDTQYF	TGTGCCAGCAGCCTGGGGACAGGAGGCACAGATACGCAGTATTTT
NA	TRBV18	TRBJ1-3	NA	16	CASSPSEGQTGNTIYF	TGTGCCAGCTCACCATCGGAGGGGCAAACTGGAAACACCATATATTTT
NA	TRBV27	TRBJ2-1	TRBD2	15	CASSLTPGGPLGRVF	TGTGCCAGCAGTTTAACCCCCGGGGGACCCCTAGGGAGGGTCTTC
NA	TRBV7-9	TRBJ2-7	NA	13	CASSHRDNYEQYF	TGTGCCAGCAGCCACCGGGACAACTACGAGCAGTACTTC
NA	TRBV28	TRBJ2-1	NA	13	CASSMTSYNEQFF	TGTGCCAGCAGTATGACTTCCTACAATGAGCAGTTCTTC
NA	TRBV27	TRBJ2-7	NA	13	CASSFRSSYEQYF	TGTGCCAGCAGTTTCCGGAGCTCCTACGAGCAGTACTTC
NA	TRBV4-3	TRBJ1-1	NA	17	CASSQDLGRGADTEAFF	TGCGCCAGCAGCCAAGATCTTGGGAGGGGGGCGGACACTGAAGCTTTCTTT
NA	TRBV19	TRBJ1-5	NA	16	CASRFSGASSNQPQHF	TGTGCCAGTCGATTTTCAGGGGCCTCTAGCAATCAGCCCCAGCATTTT
NA	TRBV11-2	TRBJ1-2	TRBD1	14	CASRPTGGNYGYTF	TGTGCCAGCAGACCGACAGGGGGAAACTATGGCTACACCTTC
NA	TRBV5-1	TRBJ2-1	TRBD2	15	CASSLAASGNNEQFF	TGCGCCAGCAGCTTGGCGGCTAGCGGTAACAATGAGCAGTTCTTC
NA	TRBV10-3	TRBJ2-7	TRBD2	16	CATKVGGTSGSFEQYF	TGTGCCACGAAAGTTGGTGGGACTAGCGGGAGCTTCGAGCAGTACTTC
once	TRBV9	TRBJ2-1	TRBD2	14	CASSASGAYNEQFF	TGTGCCAGCAGCGCTAGCGGAGCCTACAATGAGCAGTTCTTC
NA	TRBV7-2	TRBJ1-1	NA	14	CASSLARGPRGAFF	TGTGCCAGCAGCTTAGCGCGAGGACCGCGGGGAGCTTTCTTT
NA	TRBV3-1/TRBV3-2	TRBJ2-1	NA	11	CASSQRGEQFF	TGTGCCAGCAGCCAAAGGGGAGAGCAGTTCTTC
NA	TRBV18	TRBJ2-3	TRBD2	16	CASSPSSGASTDTQYF	TGTGCCAGCTCACCGTCGAGCGGGGCTAGCACAGATACGCAGTATTTT
NA	TRBV19	TRBJ2-5	NA	12	CASRSGSETQYF	TGTGCCAGTAGATCAGGGTCGGAGACCCAGTACTTC
NA	TRBV28	TRBJ2-7	TRBD1	15	CASSLFGTGGSEQYF	TGTGCCAGCAGTTTATTTGGGACAGGGGGGAGCGAGCAGTACTTC
NA	TRBV4-1	TRBJ2-1	TRBD2	17	CASSNTFSGSSYNEQFF	TGCGCCAGCAGCAACACGTTTAGCGGGAGCTCCTACAATGAGCAGTTCTTC
NA	TRBV6-5	TRBJ2-3	NA	13	CASSYSGLEREYF	TGTGCCAGCAGTTACTCGGGGTTAGAGAGGGAGTATTTT
NA	TRBV6-2/TRBV6-3	TRBJ2-1	NA	16	CASSYLGGAQVNEQFF	TGTGCCAGCAGTTACTTGGGCGGGGCGCAGGTCAATGAGCAGTTCTTC
NA	TRBV19	TRBJ2-1	NA	13	CASKEGVYNEQFF	TGTGCCAGTAAGGAGGGAGTGTACAATGAGCAGTTCTTC
NA	TRBV18	TRBJ2-1	TRBD2	16	CASSPTSGRLTNEQFF	TGTGCCAGCTCCCCCACTAGCGGGAGACTTACAAATGAGCAGTTCTTC
NA	TRBV9	TRBJ2-7	NA	16	CASSVGIGGKPYEQYF	TGTGCCAGCAGCGTAGGGATTGGCGGCAAACCCTACGAGCAGTACTTC
NA	TRBV27	TRBJ2-3	NA	12	CASTDEADTQYF	TGTGCCAGCACCGACGAGGCGGATACGCAGTATTTT
few	TRBV27	TRBJ1-1	TRBD1	15	CASSSGQGARTEAFF	TGTGCCAGCAGTTCGGGACAGGGGGCACGAACTGAAGCTTTCTTT
NA	TRBV21-1	TRBJ1-2	NA	13	CASRNLSASGYTF	TGTGCCAGCAGGAACCTCTCAGCGAGTGGCTACACCTTC
many	TRBV7-9	TRBJ2-1	NA	14	CASSLIRGTGEQFF	TGTGCCAGCAGCTTAATTCGGGGGACCGGTGAGCAGTTCTTC
NA	TRBV2	TRBJ2-1	TRBD2	15	CASIALAGVANEQFF	TGTGCCAGCATCGCGCTAGCGGGAGTTGCCAATGAGCAGTTCTTC
NA	TRBV5-1	TRBJ2-3	TRBD2	17	CASSLPSGTSLDDTQYF	TGCGCCAGCAGCTTGCCCTCCGGGACTAGTCTCGACGATACGCAGTATTTT
NA	TRBV24-1	TRBJ2-3	TRBD1	18	CATSDLQEGARSTDTQYF	TGTGCCACCAGTGATTTGCAAGAGGGGGCCCGAAGCACAGATACGCAGTATTTT
NA	TRBV7-9	TRBJ2-2	TRBD2	14	CASSSAGQTGELFF	TGTGCCAGCAGCTCAGCGGGGCAGACCGGGGAGCTGTTTTTT
NA	TRBV2	TRBJ1-1	NA	15	CASRRRGTVNTEAFF	TGTGCCAGCAGGAGGAGGGGAACGGTGAACACTGAAGCTTTCTTT
once	TRBV28	TRBJ2-7	NA	14	CASSLPAGNYEQYF	TGTGCCAGCAGTTTACCGGCGGGGAACTACGAGCAGTACTTC
once	TRBV3-1/TRBV3-2	TRBJ1-4	TRBD1	13	CASSFGTGAKLFF	TGTGCCAGCAGCTTCGGGACAGGGGCCAAACTGTTTTTT
NA	TRBV29-1	TRBJ1-2	TRBD1	12	CSVVDRVYGYTF	TGCAGCGTTGTGGACAGGGTCTATGGCTACACCTTC
NA	TRBV7-2	TRBJ2-7	NA	15	CASSLIGQGPYEQYF	TGTGCCAGCAGCTTAATCGGACAAGGGCCCTACGAGCAGTACTTC
NA	TRBV18	TRBJ2-7	NA	15	CASSPLRAQLGEQYF	TGTGCCAGCTCACCACTTAGGGCCCAACTAGGTGAGCAGTACTTC
NA	TRBV11-3	TRBJ2-1	TRBD1	14	CASSPGTGGNEQFF	TGTGCCAGCAGCCCCGGGACAGGGGGCAATGAGCAGTTCTTC
NA	TRBV5-6	TRBJ1-6	TRBD1	17	CASSFDRGASYNSPLHF	TGTGCCAGCAGCTTTGACAGGGGAGCGTCCTATAATTCACCCCTCCACTTT
once	TRBV5-1	TRBJ2-5	TRBD2	16	CASSSVRAGGPETQYF	TGCGCCAGCAGCTCCGTTAGAGCGGGAGGGCCCGAGACCCAGTACTTC